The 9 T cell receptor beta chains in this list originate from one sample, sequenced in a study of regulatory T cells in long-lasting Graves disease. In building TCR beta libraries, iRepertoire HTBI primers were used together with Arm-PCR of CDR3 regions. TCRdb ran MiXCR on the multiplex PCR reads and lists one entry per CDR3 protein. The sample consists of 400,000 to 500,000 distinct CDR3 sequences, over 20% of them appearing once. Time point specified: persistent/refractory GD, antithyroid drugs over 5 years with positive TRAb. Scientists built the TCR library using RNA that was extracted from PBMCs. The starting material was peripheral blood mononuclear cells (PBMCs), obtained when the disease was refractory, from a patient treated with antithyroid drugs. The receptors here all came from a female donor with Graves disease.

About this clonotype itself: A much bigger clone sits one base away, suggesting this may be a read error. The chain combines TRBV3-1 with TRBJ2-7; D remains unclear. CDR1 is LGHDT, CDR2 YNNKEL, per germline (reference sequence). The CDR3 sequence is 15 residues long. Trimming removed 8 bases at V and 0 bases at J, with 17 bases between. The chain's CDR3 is CASGPRYANSYEQYF. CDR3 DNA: TGTGCCAGCGGTCCCAGGTATGCAAACTCCTACGAGCAGTACTTC.

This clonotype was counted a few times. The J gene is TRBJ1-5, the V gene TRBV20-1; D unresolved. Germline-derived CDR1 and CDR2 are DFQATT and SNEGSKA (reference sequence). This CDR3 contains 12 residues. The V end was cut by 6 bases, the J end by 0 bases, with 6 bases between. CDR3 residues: CSAKTSNQPQHF. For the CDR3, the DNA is TGCAGTGCCAAAACTAGCAATCAGCCCCAGCATTTT.

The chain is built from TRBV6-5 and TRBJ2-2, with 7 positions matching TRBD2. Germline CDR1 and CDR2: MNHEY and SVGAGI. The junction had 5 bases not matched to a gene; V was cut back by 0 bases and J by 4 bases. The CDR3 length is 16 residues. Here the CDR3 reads CASSYSGGPGTGELFF. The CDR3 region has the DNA TGTGCCAGCAGTTACTCGGGAGGGCCAGGCACCGGGGAGCTGTTTTTT.

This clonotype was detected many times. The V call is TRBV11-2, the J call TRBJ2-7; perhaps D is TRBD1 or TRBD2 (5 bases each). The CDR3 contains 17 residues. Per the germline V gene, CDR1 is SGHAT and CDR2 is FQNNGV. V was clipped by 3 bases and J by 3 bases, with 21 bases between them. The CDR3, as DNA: TGTGCCAGCAGCTTTCTCTTTGGGGCGGGTATCAACTACGAGCAGTACTTC. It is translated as CASSFLFGAGINYEQYF. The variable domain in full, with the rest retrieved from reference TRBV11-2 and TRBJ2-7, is EAGVAQSPRYKIIEKRQSVAFWCNPISGHATLYWYQQILGQGPKLLIQFQNNGVVDDSQLPKDRFSAERLKGVDSTLKIQPAKLEDSAVYLCASSFLFGAGINYEQYFGPGTRLTVT.

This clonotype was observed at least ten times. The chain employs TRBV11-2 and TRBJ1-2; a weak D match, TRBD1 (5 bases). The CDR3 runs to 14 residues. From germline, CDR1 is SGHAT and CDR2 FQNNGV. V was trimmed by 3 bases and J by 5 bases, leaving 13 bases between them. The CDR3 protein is CASSLMRGEYGYTF. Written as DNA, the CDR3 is TGTGCCAGCAGCTTGATGAGGGGAGAGTATGGCTACACCTTC.

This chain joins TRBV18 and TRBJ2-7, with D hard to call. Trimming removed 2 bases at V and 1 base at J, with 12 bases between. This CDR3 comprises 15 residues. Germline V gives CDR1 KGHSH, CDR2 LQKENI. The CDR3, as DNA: TGTGCCAGCTCACCAGTACCAGTATCGTCCTACGAGCAGTACTTC. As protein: CASSPVPVSSYEQYF.

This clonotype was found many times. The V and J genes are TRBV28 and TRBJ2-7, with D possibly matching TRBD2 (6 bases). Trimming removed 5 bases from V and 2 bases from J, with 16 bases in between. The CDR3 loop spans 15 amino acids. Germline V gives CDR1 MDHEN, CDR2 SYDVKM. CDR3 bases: TGTGCCAGCAGTACCCCCCACGGAGGGGCCTACGAGCAGTACTTC. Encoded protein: CASSTPHGGAYEQYF.

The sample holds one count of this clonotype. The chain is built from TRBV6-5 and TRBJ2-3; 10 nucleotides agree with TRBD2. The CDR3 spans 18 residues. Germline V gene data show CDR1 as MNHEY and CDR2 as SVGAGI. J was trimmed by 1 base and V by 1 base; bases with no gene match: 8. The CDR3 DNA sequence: TGTGCCAGCAGTTACTTGCTAGCGGGGGAATGGGGCACAGATACGCAGTATTTT. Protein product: CASSYLLAGEWGTDTQYF.

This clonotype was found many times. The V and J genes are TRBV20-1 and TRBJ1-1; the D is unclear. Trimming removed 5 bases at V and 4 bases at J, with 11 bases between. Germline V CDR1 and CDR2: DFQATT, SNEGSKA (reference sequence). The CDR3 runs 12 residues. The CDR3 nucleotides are TGCAGTGCTTTGGACGGCCCCACTGAAGCTTTCTTT. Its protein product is CSALDGPTEAFF.